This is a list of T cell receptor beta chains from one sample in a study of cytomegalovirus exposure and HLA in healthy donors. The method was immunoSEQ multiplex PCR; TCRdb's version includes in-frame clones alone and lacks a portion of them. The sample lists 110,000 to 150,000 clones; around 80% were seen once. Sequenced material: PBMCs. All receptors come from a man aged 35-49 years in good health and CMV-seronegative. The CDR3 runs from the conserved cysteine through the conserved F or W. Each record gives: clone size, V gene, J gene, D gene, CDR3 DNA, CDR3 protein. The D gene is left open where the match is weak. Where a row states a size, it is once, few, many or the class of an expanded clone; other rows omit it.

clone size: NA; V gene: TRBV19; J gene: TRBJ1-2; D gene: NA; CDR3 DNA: TGTGCCAGTAGTGATATTCTAGGTACCTCTTATGGCTACACCTTC; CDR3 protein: CASSDILGTSYGYTF
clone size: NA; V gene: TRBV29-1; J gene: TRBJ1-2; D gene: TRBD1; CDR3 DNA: TGCAGCGCCGGACAGGCAGGCTACACCTTC; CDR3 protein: CSAGQAGYTF
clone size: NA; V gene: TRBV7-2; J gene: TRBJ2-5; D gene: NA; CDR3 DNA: TGTGCCAGCAGCACAGATGTTCAGACGCGAGAGACCCAGTACTTC; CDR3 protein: CASSTDVQTRETQYF
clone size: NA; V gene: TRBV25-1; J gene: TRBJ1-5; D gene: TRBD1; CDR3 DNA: TGTGCCAGCAGTCCGGGGACAGCAAATCAGCCCCAGCATTTT; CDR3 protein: CASSPGTANQPQHF
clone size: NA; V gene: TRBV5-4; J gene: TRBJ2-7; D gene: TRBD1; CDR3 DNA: TGTGCCAGCAGCAAGGACAGGGGGCTCAACGAGCAGTACTTC; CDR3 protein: CASSKDRGLNEQYF
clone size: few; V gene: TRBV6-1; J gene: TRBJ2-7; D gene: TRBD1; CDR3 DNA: TGTGCCAGCGACAGGGGTTCGTACGAGCAGTACTTC; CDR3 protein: CASDRGSYEQYF
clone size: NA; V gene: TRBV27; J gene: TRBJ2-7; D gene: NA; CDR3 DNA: TGTGCCAGCAGCCCGCGTTTGACCTACGAGCAGTACTTC; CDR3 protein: CASSPRLTYEQYF
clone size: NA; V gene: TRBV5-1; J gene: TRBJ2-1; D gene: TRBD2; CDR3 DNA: TGCGCCAGCAGCTTGGCCGGCGCGGGGGGAGGGGATGAGCAGTTCTTC; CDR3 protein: CASSLAGAGGGDEQFF
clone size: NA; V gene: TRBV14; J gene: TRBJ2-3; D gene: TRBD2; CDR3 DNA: TGTGCCAGCAGCCTAACTAGCGGGTTAGATACGCAGTATTTT; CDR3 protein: CASSLTSGLDTQYF
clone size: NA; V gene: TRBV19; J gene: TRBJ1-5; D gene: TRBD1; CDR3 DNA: TGTGCCAGTAGCTACGACAGGGGTCAGCCCCAGCATTTT; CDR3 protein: CASSYDRGQPQHF
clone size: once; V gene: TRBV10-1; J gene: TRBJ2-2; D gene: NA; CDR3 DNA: TGCGCCAGCAGTATAGGCGGAACCGGGGAGCTGTTTTTT; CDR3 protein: CASSIGGTGELFF
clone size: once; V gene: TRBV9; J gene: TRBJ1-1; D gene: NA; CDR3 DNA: TGTGCCAGCAGCTTTGAGGGGAACACTGAAGCTTTCTTT; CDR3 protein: CASSFEGNTEAFF
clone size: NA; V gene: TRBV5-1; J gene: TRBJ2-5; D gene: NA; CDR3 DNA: TGCGCCAGCAGCTACGGGGTGGCCCGGGAGACCCAGTACTTC; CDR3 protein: CASSYGVARETQYF
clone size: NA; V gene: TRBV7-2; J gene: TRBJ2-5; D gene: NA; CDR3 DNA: TGTGCCAGCAGCCGCAGGGTTACTAGCTATCAAGAGACCCAGTACTTC; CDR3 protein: CASSRRVTSYQETQYF
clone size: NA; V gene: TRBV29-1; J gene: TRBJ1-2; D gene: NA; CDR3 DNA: TGCAGCGCAGGGACATTCGGTGGCTACACCTTC; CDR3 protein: CSAGTFGGYTF
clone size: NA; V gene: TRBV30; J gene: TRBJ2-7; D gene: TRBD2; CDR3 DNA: TGTGCCTTACTTCCGGGACTAGCGGGGGGCTCGAGCTCCTACGAGCAGTACTTC; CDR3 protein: CALLPGLAGGSSSYEQYF
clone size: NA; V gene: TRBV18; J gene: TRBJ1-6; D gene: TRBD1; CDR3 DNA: TGTGCCAGCTCACCACCCGCGGGGACAGGGAATTCACCCCTCCACTTT; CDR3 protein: CASSPPAGTGNSPLHF
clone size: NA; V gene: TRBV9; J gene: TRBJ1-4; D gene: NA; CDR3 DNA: TGTGCCAGCAGCGTTTCAATTGGGAGGGTCTCTGAAAAACTGTTTTTT; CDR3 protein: CASSVSIGRVSEKLFF
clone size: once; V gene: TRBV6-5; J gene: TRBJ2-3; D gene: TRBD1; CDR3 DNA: TGTGCCAGCAGGGACAGGGGCGGTTTTACAGATACGCAGTATTTT; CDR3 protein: CASRDRGGFTDTQYF
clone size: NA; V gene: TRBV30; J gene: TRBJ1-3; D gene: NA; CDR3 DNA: TGTGCCTACGGCCGGAGCACCATATATTTT; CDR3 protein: CAYGRSTIYF
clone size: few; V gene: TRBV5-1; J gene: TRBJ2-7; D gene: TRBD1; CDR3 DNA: TGCGCCAGCAGATGGGACAGCTCCTACGAGCAGTACTTC; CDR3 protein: CASRWDSSYEQYF
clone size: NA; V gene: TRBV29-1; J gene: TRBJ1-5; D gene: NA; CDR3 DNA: TGCAGCGTCGCAGGGGAGAGCAATCAGCCCCAGCATTTT; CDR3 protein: CSVAGESNQPQHF
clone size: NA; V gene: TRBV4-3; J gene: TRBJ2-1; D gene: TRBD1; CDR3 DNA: TGCGCCAGCAGCCTCGGGACAGGGGGCTTTATTGAGCAGTTCTTC; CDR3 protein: CASSLGTGGFIEQFF
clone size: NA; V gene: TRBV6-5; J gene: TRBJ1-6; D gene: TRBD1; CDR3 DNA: TGTGCCAGCAGACGACCGACAGGGCATAATTCACCCCTCCACTTT; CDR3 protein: CASRRPTGHNSPLHF
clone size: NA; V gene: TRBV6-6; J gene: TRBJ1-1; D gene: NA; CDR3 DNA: TGTGCCAGCAGTTACACGGGGGGCCCCACTGAAGCTTTCTTT; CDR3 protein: CASSYTGGPTEAFF
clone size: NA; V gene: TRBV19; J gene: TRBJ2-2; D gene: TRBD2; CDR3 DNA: TGTGCCAGTAGTATAGAACTAGCGGGGGAGCCGGGGACCGGGGAGCTGTTTTTT; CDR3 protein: CASSIELAGEPGTGELFF
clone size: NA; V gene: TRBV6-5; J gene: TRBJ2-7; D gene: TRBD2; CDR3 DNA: TGTGCCAGCAGACTAGCGGGAGGCCCGGACGAGCAGTACTTC; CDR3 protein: CASRLAGGPDEQYF
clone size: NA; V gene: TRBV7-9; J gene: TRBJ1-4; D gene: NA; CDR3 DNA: TGTGCCTGGAGGGGCGCAACTAATGAAAAACTGTTTTTT; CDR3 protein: CAWRGATNEKLFF
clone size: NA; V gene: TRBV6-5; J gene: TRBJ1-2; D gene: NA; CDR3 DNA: TGTGCCAGCAGTTCAAGGGGTGGCTATGGCTACACCTTC; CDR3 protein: CASSSRGGYGYTF
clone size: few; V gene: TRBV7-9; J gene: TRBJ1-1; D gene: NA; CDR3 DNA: TGTGCCAGCAGCCCACGACCGGGGTGGAACACTGAAGCTTTCTTT; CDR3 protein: CASSPRPGWNTEAFF
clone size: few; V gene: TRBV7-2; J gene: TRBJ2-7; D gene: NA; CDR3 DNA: TGTGCCAGCAGCCAGTGGACAGCTTACGAGCAGTACTTC; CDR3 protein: CASSQWTAYEQYF
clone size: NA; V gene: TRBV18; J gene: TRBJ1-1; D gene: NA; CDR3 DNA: TGTGCCAGCGCGAACAGGGCTGTGAACACTGAAGCTTTCTTT; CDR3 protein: CASANRAVNTEAFF
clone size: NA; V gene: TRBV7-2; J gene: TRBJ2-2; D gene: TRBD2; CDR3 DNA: TGTGCCAGCAGCTTCGGGGGGGGGCAAATGAACGGGGAGCTGTTTTTT; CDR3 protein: CASSFGGGQMNGELFF
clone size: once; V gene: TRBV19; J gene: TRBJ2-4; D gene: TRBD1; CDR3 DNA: TGTGCCAGTAGTCCTACCGGGACAGGAGCCAAAAACATTCAGTACTTC; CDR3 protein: CASSPTGTGAKNIQYF
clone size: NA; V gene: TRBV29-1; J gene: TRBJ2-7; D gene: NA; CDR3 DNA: TGCAGCGGTGCGGAGGGGCCCTACGAGCAGTACTTC; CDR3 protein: CSGAEGPYEQYF
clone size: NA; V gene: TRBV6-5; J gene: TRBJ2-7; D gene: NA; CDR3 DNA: TGTGCCAGCAGTTATTCAAACAAGCAGTACTTC; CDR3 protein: CASSYSNKQYF
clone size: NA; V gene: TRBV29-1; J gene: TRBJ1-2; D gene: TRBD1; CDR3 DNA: TGCAGCGGCCGGGACAGCAATAACTATGGCTACACCTTC; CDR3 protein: CSGRDSNNYGYTF
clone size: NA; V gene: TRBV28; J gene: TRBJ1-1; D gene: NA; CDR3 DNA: TGTGCCAGCAGATCCGGGACAAGTGAAGCTTTCTTT; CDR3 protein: CASRSGTSEAFF
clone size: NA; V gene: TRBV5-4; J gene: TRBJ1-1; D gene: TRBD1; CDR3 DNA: TGTGCCAGCAGCGCGGTACAGGGGGTGAACACTGAAGCTTTCTTT; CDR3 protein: CASSAVQGVNTEAFF
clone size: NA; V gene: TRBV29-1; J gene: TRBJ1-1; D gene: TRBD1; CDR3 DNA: TGCAGCGTTGTCAGGGACAGGGGGAGGACTGAAGCTTTCTTT; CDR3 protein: CSVVRDRGRTEAFF
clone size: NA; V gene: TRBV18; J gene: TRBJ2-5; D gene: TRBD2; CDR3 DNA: TGTGCCAGCTCACCGGGGAGGGAAGAGACCCAGTACTTC; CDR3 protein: CASSPGREETQYF
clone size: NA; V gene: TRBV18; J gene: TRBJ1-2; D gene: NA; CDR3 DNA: TGTGCCAGCCGCGGGGCAGGTTCTAACTATGGCTACACCTTC; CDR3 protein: CASRGAGSNYGYTF
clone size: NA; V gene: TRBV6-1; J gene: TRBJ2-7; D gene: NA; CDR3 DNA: TGTGCCAGCCTGGGAGCCCGTACCGAGCAGTACTTC; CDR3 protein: CASLGARTEQYF
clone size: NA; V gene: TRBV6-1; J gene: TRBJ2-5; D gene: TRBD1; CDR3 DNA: TGTGCCAGCATTAGGGCAGGGGGCGGAGAGACCCAGTACTTC; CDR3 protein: CASIRAGGGETQYF
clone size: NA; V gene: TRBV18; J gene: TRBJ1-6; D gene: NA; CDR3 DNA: TGTGCCAGCTCACCTCAAACAGCCAATTCCCCCCTCCACTTT; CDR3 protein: CASSPQTANSPLHF
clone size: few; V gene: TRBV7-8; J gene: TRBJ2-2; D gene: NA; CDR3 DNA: TGTGCCAGCAGCTTAATGAGACTAGCGAACACCGGGGAGCTGTTTTTT; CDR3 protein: CASSLMRLANTGELFF
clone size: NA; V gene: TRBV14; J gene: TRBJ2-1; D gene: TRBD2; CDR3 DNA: TGTGCCAGCAGCCAAGGAACAAGCGGGGGTTCCTCCTACAATGAGCAGTTCTTC; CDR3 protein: CASSQGTSGGSSYNEQFF